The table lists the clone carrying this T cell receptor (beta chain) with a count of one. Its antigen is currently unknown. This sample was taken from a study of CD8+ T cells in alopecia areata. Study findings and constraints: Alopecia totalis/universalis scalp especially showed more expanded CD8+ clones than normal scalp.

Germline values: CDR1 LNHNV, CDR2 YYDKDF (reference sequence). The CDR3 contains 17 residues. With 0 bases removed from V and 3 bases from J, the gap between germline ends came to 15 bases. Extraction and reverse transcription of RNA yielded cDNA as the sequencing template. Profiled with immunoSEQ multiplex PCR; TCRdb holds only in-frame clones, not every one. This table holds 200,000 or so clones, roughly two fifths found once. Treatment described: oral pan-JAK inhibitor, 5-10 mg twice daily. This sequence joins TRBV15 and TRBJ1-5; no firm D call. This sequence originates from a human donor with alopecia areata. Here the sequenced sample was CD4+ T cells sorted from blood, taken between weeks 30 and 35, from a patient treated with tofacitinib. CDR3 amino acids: CATSRDVPGLPNQPQHF. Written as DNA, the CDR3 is TGTGCCACCAGCAGAGATGTACCCGGCCTCCCCAATCAGCCCCAGCATTTT. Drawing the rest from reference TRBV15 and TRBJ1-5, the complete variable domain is DAMVIQNPRYQVTQFGKPVTLSCSQTLNHNVMYWYQQKSSQAPKLLFHYYDKDFNNEADTPDNFQSRRPNTSFCFLDIRSPGLGDTAMYLCATSRDVPGLPNQPQHFGDGTRLSIL.